These T cell receptor beta chains were read from a single sample in a study of read filtering for tumor transcriptome and immune sequencing. MiXCR, run by TCRdb on the reads, gives a single entry per CDR3 protein. The data hold 25,000 or so distinct CDR3 sequences, with roughly 19% observed a single time. Sequencing input: a population of CD138-negative cells sorted from bone marrow. Source of these receptors: a donor at least 40 years old with multiple myeloma. Both conserved end residues are part of each CDR3.

TRBV19,TRBJ2-1,CASSIEATGGHEQFF
TRBV27,TRBJ2-1,CASSLFVTGYYNEQFF
TRBV7-9,TRBJ2-5,CAGSPMRVAGATETQYF
TRBV28,TRBJ2-3,CASSSQREGRDTQYF
TRBV5-8,TRBJ2-1,CASSLVAGGHHEQFF
TRBV15,TRBJ1-1,CATSSPPRDTEAFF
TRBV29-1,TRBJ1-1,CSVGTPWGTEAFF
TRBV5-1,TRBJ2-1,CASSKFAGGLLPDNNEQFF
TRBV29-1,TRBJ1-5,CSVGQGSNQPQHF
TRBV4-1,TRBJ2-1,CASSPGRGIAGMNEQFF
TRBV20-1,TRBJ2-4,CSARDLRAGLAQNIQYF
TRBV11-2,TRBJ2-7,CASSLDRAVQYF
TRBV11-3,TRBJ2-7,CASSLDGNSYEQYF
TRBV11-2,TRBJ2-7,CASSLGGWGEQYF
TRBV28,TRBJ2-1,CASSFRGWRGRATYNEQFF
TRBV2,TRBJ2-3,CASSEEFSTDTQYF
TRBV27,TRBJ2-1,CACIYPNGNEQFF
TRBV28,TRBJ2-1,CASSHDLAGGYNEQFF
TRBV4-1,TRBJ2-1,CASSQEAAGVGYNEQFF
TRBV5-1,TRBJ2-5,CASSKGLAGDETQYF
TRBV29-1,TRBJ2-4,CSVESFRGNIQYF
TRBV18,TRBJ2-5,CASSPPRPAETQYF
TRBV15,TRBJ1-1,CATSRNTEAFF
TRBV24-1,TRBJ2-1,CATSDPLAGYNEQFF
TRBV19,TRBJ2-7,CASSIGSQYEQYF
TRBV7-3,TRBJ2-3,CASSPDRALAGRLSTDTQYF
TRBV7-2,TRBJ2-3,CASSLSGLATDTQYF
TRBV7-9,TRBJ2-7,CASSLGSGTGPYEQYF
TRBV5-1,TRBJ2-1,CASSLGPGGSNEQFF
TRBV6-6,TRBJ2-3,CASSYSSGSTDTQYF
TRBV29-1,TRBJ2-1,CSGTPGRAYNEQFF
TRBV9,TRBJ2-1,CASGPRTSGSADEQFF
TRBV10-3,TRBJ2-6,CAMRVAASGADVLTF
TRBV20-1,TRBJ2-1,CSASKLRLAGLGNEQFF
TRBV5-1,TRBJ2-7,CASSGGLAGVNEQYF
TRBV6-2/TRBV6-3,TRBJ1-6,CASSYGGSGGSPLHF
TRBV27,TRBJ2-1,CASRPGLADNEQFF
TRBV20-1,TRBJ2-3,CSARELATDTQYF
TRBV29-1,TRBJ2-3,CRVDWDTQYF